This is a list of T cell receptor beta chains from one sample in a study of siplizumab effects on memory and regulatory T cells. TCRdb's table, derived via immunoSEQ multiplex PCR, lists solely in-frame clones and lacks some. This table has 100,000 to 110,000 clones, more than 90% appearing once. Sequencing was carried out using CD4+ T cells sorted from blood. These receptors all come from a human donor in good health. Both conserved end residues are part of each CDR3. The D gene is left open where the match is weak. The size entry is marked missing in some rows and otherwise reads once, few, many or a size class.

>.|.|TRBV27|TRBJ1-6
CASRLDSPNSPLHF
TGTGCCAGCAGGTTGGACAGTCCTAATTCACCCCTCCACTTT
>once|TRBD2|TRBV7-3|TRBJ2-2
CASSPSRGGQGTGELFF
TGTGCCAGCAGCCCGTCCCGGGGGGGCCAGGGCACCGGGGAGCTGTTTTTT
>.|TRBD2|TRBV28|TRBJ2-2
CASSHLPGGGTGELFF
TGTGCCAGCAGTCACCTGCCCGGGGGGGGAACCGGGGAGCTGTTTTTT
>.|.|TRBV7-9|TRBJ2-3
CASSHPSSVWRTDTQYF
TGTGCCAGCAGCCACCCCTCTAGCGTGTGGCGCACAGATACGCAGTATTTT
>.|.|TRBV20-1|TRBJ2-2
CSATNTGELFF
TGCAGTGCTACGAACACCGGGGAGCTGTTTTTT
>.|.|TRBV28|TRBJ1-6
CASSSGDGNSPLHF
TGTGCCAGCAGCTCCGGGGACGGTAATTCACCCCTCCACTTT
>few|.|TRBV5-1|TRBJ2-7
CASSLGDDYEQYF
TGCGCCAGCAGCTTGGGGGACGACTACGAGCAGTACTTC
>.|.|TRBV7-2|TRBJ2-5
CASSYRVQETQYF
TGTGCCAGCAGCTACAGGGTCCAAGAGACCCAGTACTTC
>.|.|TRBV7-2|TRBJ2-7
CASSLGGSKTTYEQYF
TGTGCCAGCAGCTTAGGAGGTAGTAAAACGACCTACGAGCAGTACTTC
>.|.|TRBV18|TRBJ1-1
CASSPPGQTEAFF
TGTGCCAGCTCACCACCGGGGCAAACTGAAGCTTTCTTT
>.|.|TRBV10-3|TRBJ1-2
CAITPRGANYGYTF
TGTGCCATAACTCCCCGGGGAGCTAACTATGGCTACACCTTC
>.|TRBD1|TRBV10-3|TRBJ1-2
CAISEPRGGTNYGYTF
TGTGCCATCAGTGAGCCCAGGGGGGGAACTAACTATGGCTACACCTTC
>.|TRBD1|TRBV5-1|TRBJ2-7
CASSGTGQGYEQYF
TGCGCCAGCAGCGGGACGGGACAGGGGTACGAGCAGTACTTC
>.|.|TRBV27|TRBJ1-4
CASSLIWGEKLFF
TGTGCCAGCAGTTTAATCTGGGGTGAAAAACTGTTTTTT